The next 19 T cell receptor beta chains were all read from a single sample in a study of blood T cell repertoires in COVID-19. Data came from immunoSEQ multiplex PCR; TCRdb stores just in-frame clones and leaves some out. Of 390,000 or so clones in the sample, 90% were seen once. Sequencing was carried out using peripheral blood. The receptors were gathered from a man aged 18 to 35 with active or convalescent COVID-19.

V and J are TRBV27 and TRBJ1-1; D is uncertain. Germline CDR1 MNHEY, CDR2 SMNVEV (reference sequence). Trimming took 0 bases from V and 3 from J, leaving 11 bases between them. The CDR3 totals 15 residues. CDR3 sequence: CASSLSYGGYTEAFF. The CDR3 DNA reads TGTGCCAGCAGTTTATCGTACGGCGGGTACACTGAAGCTTTCTTT.

The V and J genes are TRBV5-4 and TRBJ1-2; weak D call: TRBD1 (6 bases). The CDR3 totals 14 residues. From germline, CDR1 is SGHNT and CDR2 YYREEE (reference sequence). The V gene lost 5 bases and the J gene lost 0 bases, with 11 bases spanning the gap. DNA of the CDR3: TGTGCCAGCAGACAGGGTCGAACTAACTATGGCTACACCTTC. Its protein is CASRQGRTNYGYTF.

The chain joins TRBV2 to TRBJ1-2, with 9 bases aligning to TRBD1. Germline V gene lookup returns CDR1 SNHLY and CDR2 FYNNEI. This CDR3 spans 14 amino acids. Trimming cost V 4 bases and J 4 bases; bases outside gene matches: 4. CDR3 amino acids: CASSGGQGSYGYTF. CDR3 DNA: TGTGCCAGCAGTGGGGGACAGGGTAGCTATGGCTACACCTTC.

The chain links TRBV27 to TRBJ1-2; TRBD1 agrees at 7 bases. Germline loops: CDR1 MNHEY, CDR2 SMNVEV (reference sequence). The J segment lost 3 bases and the V segment lost 7 bases, leaving 8 bases of the junction unmatched. CDR3 size: 14 residues. CDR3 protein: CASTSRTGDYGYTF. CDR3 nucleotide sequence: TGTGCCAGCACAAGCAGGACAGGAGACTATGGCTACACCTTC.

In this sample, this clone turned up a few times. The chain joins TRBV28 to TRBJ1-1; D ambiguous. Trimming left V 6 bases short and J 7 bases short, with 6 bases between. Germline CDR1 MDHEN, CDR2 SYDVKM. The CDR3 covers 10 residues. CDR3 sequence: CASSRSEAFF. The DNA for the CDR3 is TGTGCCAGCAGCCGGAGTGAAGCTTTCTTT.

The V call is TRBV6-2 or TRBV6-3, the J call TRBJ1-5, with 9 bases fitting TRBD1. Germline V gene lookup returns CDR1 MNHEY and CDR2 SVGEGT. This CDR3 spans 19 amino acids. Unmatched junction bases numbered 14, after V lost 5 bases and J lost 0 bases. The CDR3 coding sequence is TGTGCCAGCAGTACCACACCAGGACAGGGGCTGGATAGCAATCAGCCCCAGCATTTT. As protein: CASSTTPGQGLDSNQPQHF.

The chain employs TRBV29-1 and TRBJ1-1; the match to TRBD1 covers 8 bases. Germline CDR1 SQVTM, CDR2 ANQGSEA. J gave up 1 base and V 6 bases, and 4 bases lay outside the gene matches. CDR3 size: 13 residues. CDR3 sequence (DNA): TGCAGCGTAAAGACAGGGGAGAACACTGAAGCTTTCTTT. Amino acid sequence: CSVKTGENTEAFF.

V is TRBV28 and J is TRBJ2-5, with unresolved D. V shed 8 bases and J shed 1 base, with 14 bases lying between them. The length of the CDR3 is 14 residues. Germline CDR1 MDHEN, CDR2 SYDVKM. The CDR3 sequence is CASGWAGTQETQYF. The CDR3 DNA follows: TGTGCCAGCGGATGGGCCGGCACCCAAGAGACCCAGTACTTC.

The CDR3 sequence: CASSLGGDRYGYTF. Written as DNA, the CDR3 is TGTGCCAGCAGCTTAGGTGGAGACCGCTATGGCTACACCTTC. The chain uses TRBV7-9 and TRBJ1-2; D is uncertain. The CDR3 loop spans 14 amino acids. Germline CDR1 reads SEHNR; CDR2 reads FQNEAQ (reference sequence). V was clipped by 1 base and J by 4 bases, with 10 bases between them. Full variable domain (remainder filled in from reference TRBV7-9 and TRBJ1-2): DTGVSQNPRHKITKRGQNVTFRCDPISEHNRLYWYRQTLGQGPEFLTYFQNEAQLEKSRLLSDRFSAERPKGSFSTLEIQRTEQGDSAMYLCASSLGGDRYGYTFGSGTRLTVV.

V gene TRBV7-2 combines with J gene TRBJ1-2, with D hard to call. Germline CDR1 and CDR2: SGHTA and FQGNSA. This CDR3 is 14 amino acids long. Trimming removed 2 bases from V and 0 bases from J, with 7 bases in between. The DNA of the CDR3 is TGTGCCAGCAGCTTATTCGCGCCTAACTATGGCTACACCTTC. Translation gives CASSLFAPNYGYTF. Full variable domain (remainder filled in from reference TRBV7-2 and TRBJ1-2): GAGVSQSPSNKVTEKGKDVELRCDPISGHTALYWYRQSLGQGLEFLIYFQGNSAPDKSGLPSDRFSAERTGGSVSTLTIQRTQQEDSAVYLCASSLFAPNYGYTFGSGTRLTVV.

This chain connects TRBV27 to TRBJ1-6; no definite D call. CDR1 and CDR2 (germline): MNHEY, SMNVEV (reference sequence). The CDR3 length is 14 residues. V lost 2 bases and J 8 bases, leaving 10 bases between the germline ends. The DNA of the CDR3 is TGTGCCAGCAGTTTACGGGAACTTTATTCACCCCTCCACTTT. It encodes CASSLRELYSPLHF.

The chain employs TRBV9 and TRBJ2-7; D may be TRBD2 (5 bases). The CDR3 totals 15 residues. Germline assignment: CDR1 SGDLS and CDR2 YYNGEE. V was pared by 4 bases and J by 5 bases, with 19 bases between. As DNA, the CDR3 is TGTGCCAGCAGCAGGGCCGGGGTAGTGGGTGACGAGCAGTACTTC. Amino acid sequence: CASSRAGVVGDEQYF.

The rearrangement uses TRBV11-2 and TRBJ1-1; D not resolved. In germline, CDR1 is SGHAT, CDR2 FQNNGV. Between the trimmed V and J ends, which lost 1 base and 7 bases, there was a span of 13 bases. CDR3 size: 14 residues. The CDR3 DNA follows: TGTGCCAGCAGCTTAGCCCGTACCCAGCGTGAAGCTTTCTTT. This translates into CASSLARTQREAFF.

This clone was seen just once. The J gene is TRBJ2-7, the V gene TRBV7-2; 8 bases match TRBD2. V dropped 3 bases and J dropped 1; count of bases not matched to a gene: 5. From germline, CDR1 is SGHTA and CDR2 FQGNSA. The CDR3 runs 15 residues. CDR3 coding DNA: TGTGCCAGCAGCTTGGTGTCGGGAGGGTCCTACGAGCAGTACTTC. This sequence encodes CASSLVSGGSYEQYF.

The rearrangement joins TRBV5-4 to TRBJ2-7, with D tentatively TRBD2 (6 bases). Trimming left V 5 bases short and J 6 bases short, with 21 bases between. CDR3 length: 15 residues. The germline CDR1 and CDR2 sequences are SGHNT and YYREEE (reference sequence). The CDR3 DNA is TGTGCCAGCAGTGCCCCGGGGAGGTTCAGTGGCGAGCAGTACTTC. It is translated as CASSAPGRFSGEQYF.

The chain carries TRBV3-1 (or the pseudogene TRBV3-2) and TRBJ2-7; tentatively, D is TRBD2 (5 bases). Trimming removed 0 bases at V and 2 bases at J, with 11 bases between. Germline loops: CDR1 LGHDT, CDR2 YNNKEL (reference sequence). CDR3 length: 15 residues. CDR3 sequence: CASSQEYGEPYEQYF. The CDR3 DNA follows: TGTGCCAGCAGCCAAGAGTACGGGGAACCCTACGAGCAGTACTTC.

The chain links TRBV24-1 to TRBJ1-5, with a weak D call TRBD1 (6 bases). V was shortened by 12 bases and J by 5 bases, with 13 bases between the two germline ends. This CDR3 region has 12 residues. The germline V gene has CDR1 KGHDR and CDR2 SFDVKD. Written as DNA, the CDR3 is TGTGCCGCTAAGACAGGAGATCAGCCCCAGCATTTT. Its protein is CAAKTGDQPQHF.

This clone was seen once. This chain connects TRBV5-4 to TRBJ1-5; D gene unclear. V was trimmed by 0 bases and J by 8 bases, leaving 12 bases between them. The germline V gene has CDR1 SGHNT and CDR2 YYREEE (reference sequence). CDR3 length: 14 residues. The CDR3 sequence: CASSLGGLAEPQHF. DNA for the CDR3: TGTGCCAGCAGCTTGGGCGGACTAGCGGAGCCCCAGCATTTT.

This sequence joins TRBV19 and TRBJ2-7, with 12 bases lining up with TRBD2. J gave up 3 bases and V 7 bases, and 7 bases lay outside the gene matches. The CDR3 consists of 15 residues. Germline V gives CDR1 LNHDA, CDR2 SQIVND (reference sequence). This CDR3 reads CASTAGTSGFYEQYF. CDR3 DNA sequence: TGTGCCAGTACCGCCGGGACTAGCGGGTTCTACGAGCAGTACTTC.